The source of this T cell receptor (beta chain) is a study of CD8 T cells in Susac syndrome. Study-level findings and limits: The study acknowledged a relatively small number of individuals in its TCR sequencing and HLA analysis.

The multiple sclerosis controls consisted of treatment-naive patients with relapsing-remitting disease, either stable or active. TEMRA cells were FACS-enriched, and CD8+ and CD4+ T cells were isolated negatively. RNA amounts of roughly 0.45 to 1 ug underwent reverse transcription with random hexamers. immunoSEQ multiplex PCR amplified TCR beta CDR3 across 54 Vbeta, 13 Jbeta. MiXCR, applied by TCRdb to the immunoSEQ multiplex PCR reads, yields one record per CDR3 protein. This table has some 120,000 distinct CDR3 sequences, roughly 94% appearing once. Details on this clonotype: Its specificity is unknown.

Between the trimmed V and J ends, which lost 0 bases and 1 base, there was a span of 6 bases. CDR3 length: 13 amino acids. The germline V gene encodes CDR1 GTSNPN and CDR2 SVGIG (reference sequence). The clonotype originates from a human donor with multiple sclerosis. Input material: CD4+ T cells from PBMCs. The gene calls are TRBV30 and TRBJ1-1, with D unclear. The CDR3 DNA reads TGTGCCTGGAGTGTACAGAGGAACACTGAAGCTTTCTTT. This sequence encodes CAWSVQRNTEAFF.